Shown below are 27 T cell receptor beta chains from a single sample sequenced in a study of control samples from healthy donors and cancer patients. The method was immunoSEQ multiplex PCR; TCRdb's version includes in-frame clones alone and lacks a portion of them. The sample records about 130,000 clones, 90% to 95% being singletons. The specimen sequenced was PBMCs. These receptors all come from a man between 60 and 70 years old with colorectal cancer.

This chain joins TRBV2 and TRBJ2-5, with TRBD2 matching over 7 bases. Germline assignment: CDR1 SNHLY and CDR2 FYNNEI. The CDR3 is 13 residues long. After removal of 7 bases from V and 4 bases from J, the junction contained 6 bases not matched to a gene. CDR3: CASNMRTRETQYF. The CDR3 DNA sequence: TGTGCCAGCAACATGCGGACTAGAGAGACCCAGTACTTC.

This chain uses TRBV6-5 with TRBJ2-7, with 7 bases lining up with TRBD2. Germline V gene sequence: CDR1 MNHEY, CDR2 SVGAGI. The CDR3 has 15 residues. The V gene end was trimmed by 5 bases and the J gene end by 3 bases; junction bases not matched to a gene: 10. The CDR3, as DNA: TGTGCCAGCAGTCCTACCTGGGGGGGAGGCTACGAGCAGTACTTC. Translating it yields CASSPTWGGGYEQYF.

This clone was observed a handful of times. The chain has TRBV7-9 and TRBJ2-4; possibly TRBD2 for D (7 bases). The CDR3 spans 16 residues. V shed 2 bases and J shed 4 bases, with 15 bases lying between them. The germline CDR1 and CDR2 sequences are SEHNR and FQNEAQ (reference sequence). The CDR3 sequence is CASSLFEAGAKNIQYF. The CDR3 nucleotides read TGTGCCAGCAGCTTATTCGAGGCGGGGGCGAAAAACATTCAGTACTTC.

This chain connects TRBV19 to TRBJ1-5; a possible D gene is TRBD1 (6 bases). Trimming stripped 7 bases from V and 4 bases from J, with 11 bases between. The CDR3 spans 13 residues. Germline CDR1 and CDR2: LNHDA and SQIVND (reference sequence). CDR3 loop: CASKGTGNQPQHF. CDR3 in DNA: TGTGCCAGTAAAGGAACAGGGAATCAGCCCCAGCATTTT.

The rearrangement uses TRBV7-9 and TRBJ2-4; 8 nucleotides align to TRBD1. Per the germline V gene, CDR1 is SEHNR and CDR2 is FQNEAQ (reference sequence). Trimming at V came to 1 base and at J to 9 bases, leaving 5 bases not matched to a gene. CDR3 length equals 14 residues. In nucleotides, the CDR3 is TGTGCCAGCAGCTTAGGGACAGGGAGGACCATTCAGTACTTC. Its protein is CASSLGTGRTIQYF.

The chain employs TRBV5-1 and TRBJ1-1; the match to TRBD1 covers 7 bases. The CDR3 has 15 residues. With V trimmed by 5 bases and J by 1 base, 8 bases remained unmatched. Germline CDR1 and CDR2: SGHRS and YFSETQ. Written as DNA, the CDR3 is TGCGCCAGCAGGCGGGGGGACAGCCCGAACACTGAAGCTTTCTTT. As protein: CASRRGDSPNTEAFF.

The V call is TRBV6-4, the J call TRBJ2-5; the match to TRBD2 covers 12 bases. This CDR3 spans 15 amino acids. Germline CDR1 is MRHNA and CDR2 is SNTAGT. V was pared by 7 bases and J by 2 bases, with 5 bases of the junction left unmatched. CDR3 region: CASILAGGPQETQYF. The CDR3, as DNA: TGTGCCAGCATCCTAGCGGGGGGGCCTCAAGAGACCCAGTACTTC.

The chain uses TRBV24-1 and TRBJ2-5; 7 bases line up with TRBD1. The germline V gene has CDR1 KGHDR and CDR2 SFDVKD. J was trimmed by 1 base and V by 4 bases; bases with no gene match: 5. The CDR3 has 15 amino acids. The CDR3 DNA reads TGTGCCACCAGTGAGGCCGGGACAGCCCAAGAGACCCAGTACTTC. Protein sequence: CATSEAGTAQETQYF.

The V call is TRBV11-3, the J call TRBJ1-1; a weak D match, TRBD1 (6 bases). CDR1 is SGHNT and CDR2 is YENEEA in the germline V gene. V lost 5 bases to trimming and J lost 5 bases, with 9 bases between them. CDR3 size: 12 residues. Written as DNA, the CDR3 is TGTGCCAGCAGCGCGAGGGGGACTGAAGCTTTCTTT. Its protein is CASSARGTEAFF.

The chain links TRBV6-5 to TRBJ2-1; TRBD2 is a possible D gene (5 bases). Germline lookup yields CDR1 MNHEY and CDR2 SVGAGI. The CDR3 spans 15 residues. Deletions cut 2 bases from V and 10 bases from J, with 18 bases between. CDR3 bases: TGTGCCAGCAGTTACAACAGCAAAGGTGCTAGCGAGCAGTTCTTC. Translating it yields CASSYNSKGASEQFF.

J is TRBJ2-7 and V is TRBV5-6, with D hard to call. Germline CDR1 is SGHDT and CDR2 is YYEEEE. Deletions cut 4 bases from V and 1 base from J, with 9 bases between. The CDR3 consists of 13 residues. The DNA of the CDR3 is TGTGCCAGCAGCCCCGTTGGGTCCTACGAGCAGTACTTC. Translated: CASSPVGSYEQYF.

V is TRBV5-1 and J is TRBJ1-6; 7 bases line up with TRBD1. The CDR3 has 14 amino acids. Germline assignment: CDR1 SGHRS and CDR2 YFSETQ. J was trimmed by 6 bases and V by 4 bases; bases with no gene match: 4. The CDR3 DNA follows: TGCGCCAGCAGCCGACAGGGATTTAATTCACCCCTCCACTTT. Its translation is CASSRQGFNSPLHF. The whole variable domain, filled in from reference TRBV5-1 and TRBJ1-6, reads KAGVTQTPRYLIKTRGQQVTLSCSPISGHRSVSWYQQTPGQGLQFLFEYFSETQRNKGNFPGRFSGRQFSNSRSEMNVSTLELGDSALYLCASSRQGFNSPLHFGNGTRLTVT.

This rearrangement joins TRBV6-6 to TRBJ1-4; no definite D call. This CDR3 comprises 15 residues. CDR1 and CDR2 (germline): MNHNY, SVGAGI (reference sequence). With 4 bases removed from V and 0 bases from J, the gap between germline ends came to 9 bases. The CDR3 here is CASSWGQATNEKLFF. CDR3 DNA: TGTGCCAGCAGTTGGGGTCAAGCAACTAATGAAAAACTGTTTTTT.

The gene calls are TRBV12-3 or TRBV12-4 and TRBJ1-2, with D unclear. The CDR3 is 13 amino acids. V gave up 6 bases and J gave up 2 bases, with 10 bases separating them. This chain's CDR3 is CASSPYGNYGYTF. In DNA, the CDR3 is TGTGCCAGCAGCCCATACGGAAACTATGGCTACACCTTC.

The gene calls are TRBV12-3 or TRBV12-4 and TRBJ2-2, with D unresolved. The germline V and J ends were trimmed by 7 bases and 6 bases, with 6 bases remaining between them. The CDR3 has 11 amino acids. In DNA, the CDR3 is TGTGCCAGCAATATTGCCGGGGAGCTGTTTTTT. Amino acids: CASNIAGELFF.

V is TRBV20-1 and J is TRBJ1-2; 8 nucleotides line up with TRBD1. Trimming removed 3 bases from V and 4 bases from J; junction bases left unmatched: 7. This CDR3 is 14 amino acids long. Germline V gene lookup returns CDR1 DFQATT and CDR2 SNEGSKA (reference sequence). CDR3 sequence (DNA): TGCAGTGCTAGTACGACAGGGGCCACCTATGGCTACACCTTC. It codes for CSASTTGATYGYTF.

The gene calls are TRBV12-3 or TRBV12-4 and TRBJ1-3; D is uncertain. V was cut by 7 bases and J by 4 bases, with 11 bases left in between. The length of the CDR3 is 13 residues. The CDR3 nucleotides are TGTGCCAGCACCCACCCGGGGGGAAACACCATATATTTT. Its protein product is CASTHPGGNTIYF.

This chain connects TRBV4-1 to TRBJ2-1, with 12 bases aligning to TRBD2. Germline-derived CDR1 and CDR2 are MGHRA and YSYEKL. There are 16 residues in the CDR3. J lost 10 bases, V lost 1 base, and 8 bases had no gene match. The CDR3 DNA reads TGCGCCAGCAGCCAAGCAGCTAGCGGGGGGGCAGAAGAGCAGTTCTTC. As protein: CASSQAASGGAEEQFF.

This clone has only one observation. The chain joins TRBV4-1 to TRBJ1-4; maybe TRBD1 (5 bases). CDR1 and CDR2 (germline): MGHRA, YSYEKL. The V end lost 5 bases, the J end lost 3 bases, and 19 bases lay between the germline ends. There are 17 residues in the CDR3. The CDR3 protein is CASSKGANLGANEKLFF. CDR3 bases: TGCGCCAGCAGCAAGGGAGCTAACCTGGGGGCTAATGAAAAACTGTTTTTT.

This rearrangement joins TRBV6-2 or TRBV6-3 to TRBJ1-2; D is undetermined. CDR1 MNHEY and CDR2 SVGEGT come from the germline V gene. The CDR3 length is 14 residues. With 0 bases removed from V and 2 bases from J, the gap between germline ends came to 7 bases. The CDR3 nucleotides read TGTGCCAGCAGTTACTCGACGGTAAACTATGGCTACACCTTC. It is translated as CASSYSTVNYGYTF.

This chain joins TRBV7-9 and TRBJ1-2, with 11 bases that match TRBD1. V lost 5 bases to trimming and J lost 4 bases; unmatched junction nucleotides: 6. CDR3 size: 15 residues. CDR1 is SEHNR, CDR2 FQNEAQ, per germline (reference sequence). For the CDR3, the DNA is TGTGCCAGCAGCCGAGCTGGGACAGGGGGCTATGGCTACACCTTC. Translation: CASSRAGTGGYGYTF. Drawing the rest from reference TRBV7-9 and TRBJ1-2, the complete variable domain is DTGVSQNPRHKITKRGQNVTFRCDPISEHNRLYWYRQTLGQGPEFLTYFQNEAQLEKSRLLSDRFSAERPKGSFSTLEIQRTEQGDSAMYLCASSRAGTGGYGYTFGSGTRLTVV.

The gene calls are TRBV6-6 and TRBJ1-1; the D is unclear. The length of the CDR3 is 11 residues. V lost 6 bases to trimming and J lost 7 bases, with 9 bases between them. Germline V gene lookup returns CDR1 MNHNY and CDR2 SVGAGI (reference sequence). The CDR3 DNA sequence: TGTGCCAGCAGGCGAGTTAATGAAGCTTTCTTT. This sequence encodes CASRRVNEAFF.

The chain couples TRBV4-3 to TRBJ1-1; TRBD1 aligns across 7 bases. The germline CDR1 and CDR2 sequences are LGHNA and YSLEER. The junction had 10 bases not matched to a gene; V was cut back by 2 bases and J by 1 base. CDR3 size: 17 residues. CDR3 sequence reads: CASSQKLRSGGNTEAFF. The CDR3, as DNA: TGCGCCAGCAGCCAAAAACTCCGGTCAGGGGGGAACACTGAAGCTTTCTTT.

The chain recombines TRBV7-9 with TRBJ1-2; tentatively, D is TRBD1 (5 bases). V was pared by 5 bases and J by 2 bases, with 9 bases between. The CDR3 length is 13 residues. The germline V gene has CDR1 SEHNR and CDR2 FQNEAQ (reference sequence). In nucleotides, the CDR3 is TGTGCCAGCAGCACGACAGAGAACTATGGCTACACCTTC. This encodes CASSTTENYGYTF.

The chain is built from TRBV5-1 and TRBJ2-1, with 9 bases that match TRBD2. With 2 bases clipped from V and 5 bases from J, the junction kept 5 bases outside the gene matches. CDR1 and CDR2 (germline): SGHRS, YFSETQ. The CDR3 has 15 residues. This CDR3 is CASSLSGGLHNEQFF. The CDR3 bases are TGCGCCAGCAGCTTAAGCGGGGGGCTACACAATGAGCAGTTCTTC.

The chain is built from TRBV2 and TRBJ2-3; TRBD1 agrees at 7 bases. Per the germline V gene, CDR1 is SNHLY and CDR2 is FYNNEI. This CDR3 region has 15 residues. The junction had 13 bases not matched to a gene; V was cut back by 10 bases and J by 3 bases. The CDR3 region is CAILPGTERTDTQYF. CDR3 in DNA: TGTGCCATATTACCCGGGACAGAACGGACAGATACGCAGTATTTT.

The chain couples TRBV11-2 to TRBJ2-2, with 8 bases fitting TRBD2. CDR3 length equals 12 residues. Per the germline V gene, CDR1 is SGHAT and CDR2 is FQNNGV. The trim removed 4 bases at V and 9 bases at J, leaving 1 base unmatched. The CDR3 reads CASSSGGRELFF. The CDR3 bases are TGTGCCAGCAGCTCGGGAGGGCGGGAGCTGTTTTTT.